What follows are 26 T cell receptor beta chains derived from one specimen sequenced in a study of cytomegalovirus exposure and HLA in healthy donors. Use of 60 Vbeta and 13 Jbeta primers characterized the PCR. TCRdb's table, derived via immunoSEQ multiplex PCR, lists solely in-frame clones and lacks some. The repertoire holds 150,000 to 200,000 clones, with 75% to 85% as singletons. The specimen sequenced was PBMCs. Receptors originate from a man between 45 and 60 years old in good health and CMV-seropositive.

V is TRBV5-4 and J is TRBJ1-2; D call uncertain. V lost 3 bases and J 4 bases, leaving 10 bases between the germline ends. CDR3 length: 13 amino acids. Germline V gives CDR1 SGHNT, CDR2 YYREEE (reference sequence). CDR3 nucleotide sequence: TGTGCCAGCAGCTCAACAGACCTCTATGGCTACACCTTC. Residues: CASSSTDLYGYTF.

The chain recombines TRBV11-2 with TRBJ1-4, with 12 nucleotides matching TRBD1. CDR1 is SGHAT, CDR2 FQNNGV, per germline. V lost 5 bases, J lost 6 bases, and 4 bases stayed unmatched. The CDR3 length is 15 residues. The DNA for the CDR3 is TGTGCCAGCAGCCCCGGGACAGGGGGCGATGAAAAACTGTTTTTT. This translates into CASSPGTGGDEKLFF. The whole variable domain, filled in from reference TRBV11-2 and TRBJ1-4, reads EAGVAQSPRYKIIEKRQSVAFWCNPISGHATLYWYQQILGQGPKLLIQFQNNGVVDDSQLPKDRFSAERLKGVDSTLKIQPAKLEDSAVYLCASSPGTGGDEKLFFGSGTQLSVL.

V and J are TRBV19 and TRBJ2-7; 9 nucleotides match TRBD2. CDR3 size: 16 residues. Per the germline V gene, CDR1 is LNHDA and CDR2 is SQIVND (reference sequence). Losses at the gene ends were 6 bases for V and 0 bases for J; bases not matched to a gene: 9. The CDR3 is CASRSPSGANSYEQYF. In DNA form, the CDR3 reads TGTGCCAGTAGATCTCCTAGCGGGGCGAACTCCTACGAGCAGTACTTC.

The chain combines TRBV27 with TRBJ1-2; TRBD1 is a possible D gene (6 bases). This CDR3 region has 15 residues. The germline V gene has CDR1 MNHEY and CDR2 SMNVEV (reference sequence). Trimming left V 4 bases short and J 0 bases short, with 12 bases between. DNA for the CDR3: TGTGCCAGCAGTTCCCTCGGACAGACTAACTATGGCTACACCTTC. This sequence encodes CASSSLGQTNYGYTF.

This clone was observed once. This chain links TRBV5-1 with TRBJ1-3; D is perhaps TRBD1 (6 bases). The length of the CDR3 is 19 residues. V was clipped by 4 bases and J by 0 bases, with 23 bases between them. The germline gives CDR1 SGHRS, CDR2 YFSETQ. The CDR3 protein is CASSPWGQTGPSSGNTIYF. CDR3 bases: TGCGCCAGCAGCCCGTGGGGGCAGACAGGCCCGAGCTCTGGAAACACCATATATTTT.

The DNA for the CDR3 is TGTGCCAGCAGCTTCGGCACTCGAGGATTGAACACTGAAGCTTTCTTT. Amino acid sequence: CASSFGTRGLNTEAFF. V is TRBV5-4 and J is TRBJ1-1; no firm D call. Trimming removed 2 bases from V and 0 bases from J, with 14 bases in between. Germline assignment: CDR1 SGHNT and CDR2 YYREEE (reference sequence). This CDR3 region has 16 residues.

Remarks on this clone: Other DNA sequences in this specimen translate into the identical CDR3. The chain has TRBV21-1 and TRBJ2-7; the table gives TRBD1 as D, unverified against the DNA. TRBV21-1 is tagged as a pseudogene. The CDR3 has 15 amino acids. CDR3 residues: CASSQKGYRTYEQYF. CDR3 coding DNA: TGTGCCAGCTCCCAAAAGGGGTACCGGACCTACGAGCAGTACTTC.

This chain uses TRBV4-1 with TRBJ1-4; 7 nucleotides agree with TRBD1. The CDR3 is 15 amino acids. The J segment lost 4 bases and the V segment lost 4 bases, leaving 6 bases of the junction unmatched. The germline CDR1 and CDR2 sequences are MGHRA and YSYEKL. CDR3 amino acids: CASSRAGQFNEKLFF. CDR3 nucleotide sequence: TGCGCCAGCAGCCGCGCGGGACAGTTTAATGAAAAACTGTTTTTT.

The rearrangement uses TRBV7-9 and TRBJ2-3; 9 nucleotides align to TRBD2. Losses at the gene ends were 4 bases for V and 0 bases for J; bases not matched to a gene: 5. The CDR3 spans 16 residues. Germline assignment: CDR1 SEHNR and CDR2 FQNEAQ (reference sequence). CDR3 amino acids: CASSSFTSGSTDTQYF. DNA of the CDR3: TGTGCCAGCAGCTCGTTTACTAGCGGGAGCACAGATACGCAGTATTTT. Combining the CDR3 with reference TRBV7-9 and TRBJ2-3 gives the whole variable domain DTGVSQNPRHKITKRGQNVTFRCDPISEHNRLYWYRQTLGQGPEFLTYFQNEAQLEKSRLLSDRFSAERPKGSFSTLEIQRTEQGDSAMYLCASSSFTSGSTDTQYFGPGTRLTVL.

This clone was picked up a small number of times. CDR3 loop: CASSLQGAETQYF. Written as DNA, the CDR3 is TGTGCCAGCAGTTTGCAGGGGGCAGAGACCCAGTACTTC. The chain carries TRBV27 and TRBJ2-5, with 8 bases aligning to TRBD1. This CDR3 contains 13 residues. V lost 3 bases, J lost 4 bases, and 1 base stayed unmatched. From germline, CDR1 is MNHEY and CDR2 SMNVEV (reference sequence).

The V call is TRBV19, the J call TRBJ2-1; tentative D call: TRBD1 (6 bases). Germline V lookup: CDR1 LNHDA, CDR2 SQIVND (reference sequence). CDR3 length: 13 residues. Trimming took off 7 bases at V and 8 bases at J, with 15 bases between the two ends. CDR3 sequence: CASTWGRLDEQFF. In DNA, the CDR3 is TGTGCCAGTACTTGGGGGCGGCTGGATGAGCAGTTCTTC.

Judged by abundance, this clone is medium-sized. The chain links TRBV12-2 to TRBJ2-7; no check of the table's D call, TRBD1, against the DNA was made. TRBV12-2 is an annotated pseudogene. This CDR3 is built from 10 residues. The CDR3 region is CASCTTGECV. Here the CDR3 DNA reads TGTGCAAGTTGCACGACAGGGGAGTGTGTC.

V is TRBV6-5 and J is TRBJ1-2, with 10 bases fitting TRBD1. The CDR3 loop spans 14 amino acids. Trimming took 2 bases from V and 6 from J; bases not matched to a gene: 3. Germline-derived CDR1 and CDR2 are MNHEY and SVGAGI. CDR3 DNA sequence: TGTGCCAGCAGTTACGTGGGGACAGGGGATGGCTACACCTTC. Translating gives CASSYVGTGDGYTF.

The chain couples TRBV5-1 to TRBJ1-1; D might be TRBD1 (5 bases). The germline CDR1 and CDR2 sequences are SGHRS and YFSETQ. This CDR3 contains 14 residues. V was shortened by 1 base and J by 6 bases, with 13 bases between the two germline ends. CDR3 in amino acids: CASSLSQGVAEAFF. The CDR3 bases are TGCGCCAGCAGCTTGAGCCAGGGCGTAGCTGAAGCTTTCTTT.

V usage is TRBV5-1 and J usage is TRBJ1-2, with no clear D. V was shortened by 1 base and J by 4 bases, with 8 bases between the two germline ends. This CDR3 has 13 amino acids. From germline, CDR1 is SGHRS and CDR2 YFSETQ. CDR3 sequence (DNA): TGCGCCAGCAGCTTGCAGGTGGGCTATGGCTACACCTTC. This encodes CASSLQVGYGYTF. The complete variable domain, with remaining parts taken from reference TRBV5-1 and TRBJ1-2, reads KAGVTQTPRYLIKTRGQQVTLSCSPISGHRSVSWYQQTPGQGLQFLFEYFSETQRNKGNFPGRFSGRQFSNSRSEMNVSTLELGDSALYLCASSLQVGYGYTFGSGTRLTVV.

The chain links TRBV7-2 to TRBJ1-1, with TRBD1 matching 9 bases. The CDR3 runs 16 residues. Trimming removed 5 bases from V and 0 bases from J; junction bases left unmatched: 7. Germline CDR1 is SGHTA and CDR2 is FQGNSA. The CDR3 region has the DNA TGTGCCAGCAGCCCTGGGACAGGGCTGATGAACACTGAAGCTTTCTTT. It yields the protein CASSPGTGLMNTEAFF.

This rearrangement joins TRBV7-2 to TRBJ1-1; D may be TRBD1 (5 bases). Trimming stripped 2 bases from V and 10 bases from J, with 11 bases between. The CDR3 spans 12 residues. Germline V gene data show CDR1 as SGHTA and CDR2 as FQGNSA. CDR3 loop: CASSLIPGGAFF. CDR3 bases: TGTGCCAGCAGCTTAATACCGGGGGGAGCTTTCTTT.

The chain couples TRBV5-1 to TRBJ2-1; D is possibly TRBD1 (6 bases). The V gene's germline CDR1 is SGHRS and CDR2 YFSETQ. The CDR3 extends over 15 amino acids. Trimming removed 0 bases from V and 6 bases from J, with 13 bases in between. The chain's CDR3 is CASSLVQGSFNEQFF. The CDR3 nucleotides are TGCGCCAGCAGCTTGGTCCAGGGGTCTTTCAATGAGCAGTTCTTC.

V usage is TRBV27 and J usage is TRBJ1-6; tentative D call: TRBD1 (5 bases). This CDR3 comprises 15 residues. V was trimmed by 5 bases and J by 5 bases, leaving 13 bases between them. CDR1 is MNHEY, CDR2 SMNVEV, per germline (reference sequence). The CDR3 loop reads CASSPGDYNNSPLHF. DNA for the CDR3: TGTGCCAGCAGTCCGGGGGACTACAATAATTCACCCCTCCACTTT.

The count of this clone is one. The chain is built from TRBV7-8 and TRBJ1-1, with D unclear. V gave up 3 bases and J gave up 0 bases, with 5 bases separating them. The CDR3 spans 13 residues. The germline CDR1 and CDR2 sequences are SGHVS and FQNEAQ. The CDR3, as DNA: TGTGCCAGCAGCTTGTCCTTGAACACTGAAGCTTTCTTT. It translates to CASSLSLNTEAFF.

The rearrangement uses TRBV5-1 and TRBJ1-1; tentative D call: TRBD1 (6 bases). The CDR3 has 14 amino acids. The germline gives CDR1 SGHRS, CDR2 YFSETQ. V was cut by 2 bases and J by 4 bases, with 12 bases left in between. Here the CDR3 reads CASSLQGKGTEAFF. Here the CDR3 DNA reads TGCGCCAGCAGCTTACAGGGTAAAGGCACTGAAGCTTTCTTT.

The chain has TRBV27 and TRBJ2-2; possible D gene TRBD2, 6 bases. Germline-derived CDR1 and CDR2 are MNHEY and SMNVEV (reference sequence). Trimming cost V 4 bases and J 5 bases, with 23 bases left between them. This CDR3 comprises 18 residues. CDR3 region: CASSSRRGSDKATGELFF. Written as DNA, the CDR3 is TGTGCCAGCAGTTCCCGGCGGGGCTCGGATAAAGCGACCGGGGAGCTGTTTTTT.

The chain is built from TRBV7-2 and TRBJ2-1; TRBD2 matches 11 bases. V trimming: 2 bases; J trimming: 6 bases; junction bases outside the gene matches: 3. From germline, CDR1 is SGHTA and CDR2 FQGNSA. The CDR3 contains 15 residues. The CDR3 DNA reads as TGTGCCAGCAGCTTAACTAGCGGGAGCCCCAATGAGCAGTTCTTC. It yields the protein CASSLTSGSPNEQFF.

This clone was picked up a small number of times. The J gene is TRBJ2-3, the V gene TRBV5-6; TRBD2 might be the D (5 bases). The V gene's germline CDR1 is SGHDT and CDR2 YYEEEE. The length of the CDR3 is 15 residues. The V end was cut by 1 base, the J end by 0 bases, with 9 bases between. DNA for the CDR3: TGTGCCAGCAGCTTGAGGAGCGGTAGCACAGATACGCAGTATTTT. Encoded protein: CASSLRSGSTDTQYF. The full variable domain, completed using reference TRBV5-6 and TRBJ2-3, is DAGVTQSPTHLIKTRGQQVTLRCSPKSGHDTVSWYQQALGQGPQFIFQYYEEEERQRGNFPDRFSGHQFPNYSSELNVNALLLGDSALYLCASSLRSGSTDTQYFGPGTRLTVL.

This chain connects TRBV29-1 to TRBJ1-2, with 8 bases identical to TRBD1. The V gene's germline CDR1 is SQVTM and CDR2 ANQGSEA. V lost 3 bases to trimming and J lost 4 bases; unmatched junction nucleotides: 4. The CDR3 is 13 amino acids. The CDR3 DNA is TGCAGCGTTGAGCAGACAGGGGTCTATGGCTACACCTTC. Its translation is CSVEQTGVYGYTF. Looking up the rest from reference TRBV29-1 and TRBJ1-2 gives the full variable domain: SAVISQKPSRDICQRGTSLTIQCQVDSQVTMMFWYRQQPGQSLTLIATANQGSEATYESGFVIDKFPISRPNLTFSTLTVSNMSPEDSSIYLCSVEQTGVYGYTFGSGTRLTVV.

The chain recombines TRBV9 with TRBJ1-3; TRBD1 is a possible D gene (5 bases). V was shortened by 3 bases and J by 1 base, with 14 bases between the two germline ends. Germline CDR1 SGDLS, CDR2 YYNGEE. This CDR3 is 16 amino acids long. The CDR3 nucleotides read TGTGCCAGCAGCGGCTCGACAGACCTGTCTGGAAACACCATATATTTT. As protein: CASSGSTDLSGNTIYF.